This T cell receptor (beta chain) is drawn from a study of follicular helper T cells after annual influenza vaccination. Method: immunoSEQ multiplex PCR; TCRdb's copy keeps in-frame clones and lacks some. The sample has nearly 15,000 clones, about 88% seen once. With respect to this clone: The junction departs from germline at one end; a sequencing error may be responsible.

The time point here: 2014-2015 season, 7 days after vaccination. Germline loops: CDR1 SSHAT, CDR2 FNYEAQ (reference sequence). CDR3 length equals 13 residues. Sample: CXCR5+ CD38- circulating T follicular helper cells from blood, taken 7 days after influenza vaccination. Specified subset: circulating Tfh, non-naive CD4+CXCR5+PD-1+ (ICOS+CD38+ or ICOS-CD38-). The chain links TRBV7-7 to TRBJ2-5; no definite D call. This clonotype was sampled from an adult who received the influenza vaccine. The CDR3 nucleotides read TGTGCTAGCAGCTTTACCTATCAAGAGACCCAGTACTTC. Its translation is CASSFTYQETQYF.